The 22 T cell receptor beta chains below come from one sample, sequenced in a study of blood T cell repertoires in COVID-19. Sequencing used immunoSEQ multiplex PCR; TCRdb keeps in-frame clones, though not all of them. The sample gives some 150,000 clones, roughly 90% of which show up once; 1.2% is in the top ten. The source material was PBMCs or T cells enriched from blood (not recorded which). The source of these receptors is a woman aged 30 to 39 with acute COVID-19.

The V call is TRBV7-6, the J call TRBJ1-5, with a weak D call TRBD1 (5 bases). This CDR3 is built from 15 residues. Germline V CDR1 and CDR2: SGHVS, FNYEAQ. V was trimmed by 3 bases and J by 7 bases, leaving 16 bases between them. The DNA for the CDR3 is TGTGCCAGCAGCTTGGCGGCCAGGGTCGAACAGCCCCAGCATTTT. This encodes CASSLAARVEQPQHF.

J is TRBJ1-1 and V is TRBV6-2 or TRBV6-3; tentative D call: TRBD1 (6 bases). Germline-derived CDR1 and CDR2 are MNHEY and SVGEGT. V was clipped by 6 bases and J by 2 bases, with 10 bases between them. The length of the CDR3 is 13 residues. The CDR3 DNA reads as TGTGCCAGCAGCCTACAGGGTAACACTGAAGCTTTCTTT. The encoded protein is CASSLQGNTEAFF.

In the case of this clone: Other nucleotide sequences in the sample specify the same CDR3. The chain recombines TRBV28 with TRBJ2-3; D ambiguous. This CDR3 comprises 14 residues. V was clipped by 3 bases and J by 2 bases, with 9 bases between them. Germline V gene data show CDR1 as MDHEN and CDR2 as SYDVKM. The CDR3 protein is CASSFRGDTDTQYF. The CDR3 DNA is TGTGCCAGCAGTTTTCGTGGAGACACAGATACGCAGTATTTT.

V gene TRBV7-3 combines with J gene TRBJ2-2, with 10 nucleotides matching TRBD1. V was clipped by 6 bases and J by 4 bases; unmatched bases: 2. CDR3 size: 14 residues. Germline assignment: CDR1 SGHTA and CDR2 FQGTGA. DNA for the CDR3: TGTGCCAGCAGTCGACAGGGGGCCACCGGGGAGCTGTTTTTT. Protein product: CASSRQGATGELFF. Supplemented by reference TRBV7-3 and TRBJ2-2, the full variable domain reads GAGVSQTPSNKVTEKGKYVELRCDPISGHTALYWYRQSLGQGPEFLIYFQGTGAADDSGLPNDRFFAVRPEGSVSTLKIQRTERGDSAVYLCASSRQGATGELFFGEGSRLTVL.

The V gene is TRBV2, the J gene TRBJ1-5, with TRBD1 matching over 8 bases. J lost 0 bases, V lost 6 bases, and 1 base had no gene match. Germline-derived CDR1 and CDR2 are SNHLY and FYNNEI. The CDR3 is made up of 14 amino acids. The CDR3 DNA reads TGTGCCAGCAGGACAGGGGTTAGCAATCAGCCCCAGCATTTT. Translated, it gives CASRTGVSNQPQHF.

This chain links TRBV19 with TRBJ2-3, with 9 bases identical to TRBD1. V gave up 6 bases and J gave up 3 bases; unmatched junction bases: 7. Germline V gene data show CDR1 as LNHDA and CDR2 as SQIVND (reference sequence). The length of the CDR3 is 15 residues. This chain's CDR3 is CASSRGGQGTDTQYF. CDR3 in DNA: TGTGCCAGTAGCAGGGGGGGACAGGGTACAGATACGCAGTATTTT. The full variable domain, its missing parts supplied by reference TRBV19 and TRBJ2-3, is DGGITQSPKYLFRKEGQNVTLSCEQNLNHDAMYWYRQDPGQGLRLIYYSQIVNDFQKGDIAEGYSVSREKKESFPLTVTSAQKNPTAFYLCASSRGGQGTDTQYFGPGTRLTVL.

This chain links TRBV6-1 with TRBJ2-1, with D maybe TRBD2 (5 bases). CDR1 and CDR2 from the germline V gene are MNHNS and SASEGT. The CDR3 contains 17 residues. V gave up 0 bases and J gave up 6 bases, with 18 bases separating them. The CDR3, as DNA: TGTGCCAGCAGTGAAGCCGCGGTTCGGGATTTGGGCAATGAGCAGTTCTTC. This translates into CASSEAAVRDLGNEQFF.

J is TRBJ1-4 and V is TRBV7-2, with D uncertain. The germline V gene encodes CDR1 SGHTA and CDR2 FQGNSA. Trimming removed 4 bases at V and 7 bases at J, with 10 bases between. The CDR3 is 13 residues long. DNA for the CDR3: TGTGCCAGCAGCTCATCGGGGAGTGAAAAACTGTTTTTT. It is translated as CASSSSGSEKLFF.

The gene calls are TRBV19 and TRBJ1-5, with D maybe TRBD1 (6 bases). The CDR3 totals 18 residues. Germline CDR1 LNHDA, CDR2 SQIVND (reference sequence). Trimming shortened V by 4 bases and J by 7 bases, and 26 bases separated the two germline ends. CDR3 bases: TGTGCCAGTAGTAGGATAGGCTCACAGGGACGGGTAGGGCAGCCCCAGCATTTT. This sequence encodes CASSRIGSQGRVGQPQHF.

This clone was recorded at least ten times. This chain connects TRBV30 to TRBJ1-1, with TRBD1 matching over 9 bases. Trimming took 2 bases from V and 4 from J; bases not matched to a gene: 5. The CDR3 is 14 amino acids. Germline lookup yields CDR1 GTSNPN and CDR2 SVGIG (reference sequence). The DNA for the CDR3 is TGTGCCTGGAGTCCCGGGACAGGGACCACTGAAGCTTTCTTT. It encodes CAWSPGTGTTEAFF.

The CDR3 here is CASSGYPLSREASEQFF. The CDR3 coding sequence is TGTGCCAGCAGCGGATACCCCCTCTCTCGGGAGGCAAGTGAGCAGTTCTTC. The chain employs TRBV7-2 and TRBJ2-1, with TRBD2 matching 7 bases. CDR3 length equals 17 residues. V shed 5 bases, J shed 9 bases, and the junction held 19 bases outside the gene matches. The germline gives CDR1 SGHTA, CDR2 FQGNSA.

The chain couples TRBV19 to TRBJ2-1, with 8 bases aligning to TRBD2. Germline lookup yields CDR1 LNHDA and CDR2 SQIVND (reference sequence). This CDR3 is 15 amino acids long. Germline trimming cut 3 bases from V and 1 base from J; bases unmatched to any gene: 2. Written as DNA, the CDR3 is TGTGCCAGTAGTATGGCTAGCGGGTCCTACAATGAGCAGTTCTTC. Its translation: CASSMASGSYNEQFF.

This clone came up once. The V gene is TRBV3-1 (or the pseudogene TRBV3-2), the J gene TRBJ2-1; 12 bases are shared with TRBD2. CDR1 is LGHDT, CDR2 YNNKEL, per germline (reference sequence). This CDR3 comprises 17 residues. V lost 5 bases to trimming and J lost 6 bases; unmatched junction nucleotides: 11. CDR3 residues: CASSILPPTSGSNEQFF. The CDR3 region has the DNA TGTGCCAGCAGCATCCTTCCCCCGACTAGCGGGAGCAATGAGCAGTTCTTC.

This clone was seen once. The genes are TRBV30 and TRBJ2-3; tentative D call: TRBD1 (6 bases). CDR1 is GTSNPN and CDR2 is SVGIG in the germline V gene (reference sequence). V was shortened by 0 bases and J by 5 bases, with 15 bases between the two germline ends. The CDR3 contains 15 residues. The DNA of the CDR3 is TGTGCCTGGAGTGTAGGGGGAAGCGCTAAAGATACGCAGTATTTT. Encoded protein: CAWSVGGSAKDTQYF.

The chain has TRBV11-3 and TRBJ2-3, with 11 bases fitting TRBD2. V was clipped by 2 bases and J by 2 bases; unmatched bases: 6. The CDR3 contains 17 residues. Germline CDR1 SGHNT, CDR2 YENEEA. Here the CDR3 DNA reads TGTGCCAGCAGCTTACATAGCGGGAGGGGATCCACAGATACGCAGTATTTT. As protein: CASSLHSGRGSTDTQYF.

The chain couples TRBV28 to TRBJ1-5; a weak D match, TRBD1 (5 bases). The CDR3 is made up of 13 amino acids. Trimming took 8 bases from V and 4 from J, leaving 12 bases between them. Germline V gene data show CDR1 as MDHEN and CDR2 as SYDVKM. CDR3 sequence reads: CASGAELNQPQHF. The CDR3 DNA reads TGTGCCAGCGGGGCGGAGCTAAATCAGCCCCAGCATTTT.

The CDR3 DNA reads TGTGCCAGCAGCTTAGAATACAGCTACAATATATATTTT. Residues: CASSLEYSYNIYF. The V gene is TRBV7-9, the J gene TRBJ1-3; the D is unclear. Germline values: CDR1 SEHNR, CDR2 FQNEAQ (reference sequence). The V end was cut by 1 base, the J end by 13 bases, with 14 bases between. The CDR3 is 13 residues long. The variable domain in full, with the rest retrieved from reference TRBV7-9 and TRBJ1-3, is DTGVSQNPRHKITKRGQNVTFRCDPISEHNRLYWYRQTLGQGPEFLTYFQNEAQLEKSRLLSDRFSAERPKGSFSTLEIQRTEQGDSAMYLCASSLEYSYNIYFGEGSWLTVV.

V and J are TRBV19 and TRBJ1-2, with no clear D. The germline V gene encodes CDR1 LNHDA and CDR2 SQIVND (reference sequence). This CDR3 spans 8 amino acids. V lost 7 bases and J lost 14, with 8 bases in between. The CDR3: CASMSNTF. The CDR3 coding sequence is TGTGCCAGTATGTCAAATACCTTC.

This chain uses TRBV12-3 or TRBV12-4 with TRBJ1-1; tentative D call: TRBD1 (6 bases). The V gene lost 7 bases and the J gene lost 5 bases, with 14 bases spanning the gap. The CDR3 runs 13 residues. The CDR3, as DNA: TGTGCCAGCAACCCCGGGGGGGCAACTGAAGCTTTCTTT. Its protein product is CASNPGGATEAFF.

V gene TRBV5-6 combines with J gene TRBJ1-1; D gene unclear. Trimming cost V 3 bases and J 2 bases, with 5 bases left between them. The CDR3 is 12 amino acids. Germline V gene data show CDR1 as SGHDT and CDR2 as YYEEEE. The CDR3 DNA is TGTGCCAGCAGCTCCTATAACACTGAAGCTTTCTTT. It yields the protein CASSSYNTEAFF.

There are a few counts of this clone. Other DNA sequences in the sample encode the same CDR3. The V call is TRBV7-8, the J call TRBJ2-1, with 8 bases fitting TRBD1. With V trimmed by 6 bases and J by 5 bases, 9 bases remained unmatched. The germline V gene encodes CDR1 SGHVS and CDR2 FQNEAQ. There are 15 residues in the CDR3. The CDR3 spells CASRTGTGLNNEQFF. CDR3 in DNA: TGTGCCAGCAGGACCGGGACAGGACTTAACAATGAGCAGTTCTTC.

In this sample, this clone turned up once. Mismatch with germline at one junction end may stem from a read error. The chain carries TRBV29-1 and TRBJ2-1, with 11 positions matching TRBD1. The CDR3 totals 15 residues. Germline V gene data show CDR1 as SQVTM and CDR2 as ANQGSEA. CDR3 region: CSDETGTGGYNEQFF. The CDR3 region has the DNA TGCAGCGATGAAACCGGGACAGGGGGCTACAATGAGCAGTTCTTC.